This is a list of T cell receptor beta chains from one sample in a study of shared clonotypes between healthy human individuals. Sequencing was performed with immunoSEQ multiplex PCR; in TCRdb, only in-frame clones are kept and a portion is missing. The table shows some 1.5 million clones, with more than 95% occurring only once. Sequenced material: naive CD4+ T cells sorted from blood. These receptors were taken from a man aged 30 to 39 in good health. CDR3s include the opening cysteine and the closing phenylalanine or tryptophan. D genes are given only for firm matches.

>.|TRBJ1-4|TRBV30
CAWSVLGAHEKLFF
TGTGCCTGGAGTGTTTTGGGGGCGCATGAAAAACTGTTTTTT
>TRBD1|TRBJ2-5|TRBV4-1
CASSQDRPRTGTQYF
TGCGCCAGCAGCCAAGACCGACCTCGGACAGGGACCCAGTACTTC
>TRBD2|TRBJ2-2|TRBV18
CASSPSGLAGTGELFF
TGTGCCAGCTCACCATCGGGACTAGCGGGCACCGGGGAGCTGTTTTTT
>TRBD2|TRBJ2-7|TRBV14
CASSPGLAGTSSYEQYF
TGTGCCAGCAGCCCCGGACTAGCGGGCACGAGCTCCTACGAGCAGTACTTC
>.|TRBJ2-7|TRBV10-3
CAISEMGQTGSYEQYF
TGTGCCATCAGTGAGATGGGACAAACAGGATCCTACGAGCAGTACTTC
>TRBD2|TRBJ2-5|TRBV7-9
CASSFGTSAQETQYF
TGTGCCAGCAGCTTCGGGACTAGCGCGCAAGAGACCCAGTACTTC
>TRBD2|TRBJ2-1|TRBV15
CATSRQGGNSYNEQFF
TGTGCCACCAGCAGGCAGGGAGGGAACTCCTACAATGAGCAGTTCTTC
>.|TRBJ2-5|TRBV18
CASSLNRYRETQYF
TGTGCCAGCTCACTCAACAGGTATCGAGAGACCCAGTACTTC
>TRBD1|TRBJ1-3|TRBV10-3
CAISDPTGDGNTIYF
TGTGCCATCAGTGACCCAACAGGGGATGGAAACACCATATATTTT
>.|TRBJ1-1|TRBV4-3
CASSQDLTRNTEAFF
TGCGCCAGCAGCCAAGATCTCACAAGGAACACTGAAGCTTTCTTT